The entry below describes one T cell receptor (beta chain). This CDR3 region has 16 residues. Germline loops: CDR1 MGHRA, CDR2 YSYEKL. J gave up 3 bases and V 1 base, and 5 bases lay outside the gene matches. The data belong to a study of T cell responses to AZD1222 COVID-19 vaccine. Profiling relied on immunoSEQ multiplex PCR, and the TCRdb table lists in-frame clones only, not all of them. The table has about 160,000 clones, about nine tenths seen once; the top ten hold approximately 2%. This chain uses TRBV4-1 with TRBJ2-7, with 11 bases lining up with TRBD2. The sample in question was peripheral blood, obtained on day 0 of AZD1222 vaccination. This receptor was obtained from an adult in good health. CDR3 residues: CASSQGLLAGDYEQYF. The CDR3 DNA reads TGCGCCAGCAGCCAAGGTTTACTAGCGGGAGACTACGAGCAGTACTTC.